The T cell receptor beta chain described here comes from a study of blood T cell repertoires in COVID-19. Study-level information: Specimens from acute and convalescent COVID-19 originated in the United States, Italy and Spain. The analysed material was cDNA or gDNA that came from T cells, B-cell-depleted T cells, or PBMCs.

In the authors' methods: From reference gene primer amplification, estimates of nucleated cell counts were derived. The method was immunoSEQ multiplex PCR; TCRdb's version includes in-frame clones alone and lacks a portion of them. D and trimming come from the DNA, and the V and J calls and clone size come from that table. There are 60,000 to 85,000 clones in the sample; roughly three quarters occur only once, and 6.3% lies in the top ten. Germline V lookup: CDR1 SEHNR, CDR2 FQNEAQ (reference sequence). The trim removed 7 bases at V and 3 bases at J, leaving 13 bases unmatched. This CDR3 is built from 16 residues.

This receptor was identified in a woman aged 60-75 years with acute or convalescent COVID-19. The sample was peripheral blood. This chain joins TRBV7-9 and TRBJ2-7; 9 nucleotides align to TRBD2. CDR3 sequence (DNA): TGTGCCAGCACCACTGCCCCCAGCGGGGGGAACTACGAGCAGTACTTC. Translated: CASTTAPSGGNYEQYF.